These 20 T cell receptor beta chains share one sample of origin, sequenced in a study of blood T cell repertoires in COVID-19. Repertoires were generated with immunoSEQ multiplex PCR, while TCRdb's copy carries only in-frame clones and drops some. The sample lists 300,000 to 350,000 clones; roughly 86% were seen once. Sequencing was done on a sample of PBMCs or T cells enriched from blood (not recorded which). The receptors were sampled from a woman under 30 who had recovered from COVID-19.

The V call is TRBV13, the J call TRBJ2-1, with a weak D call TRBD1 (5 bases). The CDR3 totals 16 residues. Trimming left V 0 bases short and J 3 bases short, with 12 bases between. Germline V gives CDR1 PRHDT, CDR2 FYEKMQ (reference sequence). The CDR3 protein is CASSLGLRTSYNEQFF. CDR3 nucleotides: TGTGCCAGCAGCTTAGGCCTCAGGACAAGCTACAATGAGCAGTTCTTC.

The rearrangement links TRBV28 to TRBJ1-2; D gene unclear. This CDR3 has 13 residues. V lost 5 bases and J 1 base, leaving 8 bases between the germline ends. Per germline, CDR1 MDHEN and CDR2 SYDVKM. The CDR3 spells CASSDGSNYGYTF. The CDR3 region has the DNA TGTGCCAGCAGTGACGGGAGTAACTATGGCTACACCTTC.

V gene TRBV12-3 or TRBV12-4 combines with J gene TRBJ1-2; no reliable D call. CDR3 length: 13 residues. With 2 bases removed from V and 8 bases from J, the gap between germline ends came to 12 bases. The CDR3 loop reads CASSLLAFRGYTF. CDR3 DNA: TGTGCCAGCAGTTTATTGGCATTTCGCGGCTACACCTTC.

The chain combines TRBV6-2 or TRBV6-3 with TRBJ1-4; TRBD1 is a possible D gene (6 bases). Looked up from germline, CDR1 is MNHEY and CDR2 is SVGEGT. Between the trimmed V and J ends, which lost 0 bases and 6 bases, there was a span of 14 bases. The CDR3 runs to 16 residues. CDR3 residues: CASSYSPMDRYEKLFF. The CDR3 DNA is TGTGCCAGCAGTTACTCGCCGATGGACAGATATGAAAAACTGTTTTTT.

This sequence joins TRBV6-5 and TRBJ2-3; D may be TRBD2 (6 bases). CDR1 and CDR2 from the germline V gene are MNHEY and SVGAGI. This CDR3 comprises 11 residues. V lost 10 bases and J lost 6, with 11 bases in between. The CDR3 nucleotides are TGTGCCACCGGGGGTTACGATACGCAGTATTTT. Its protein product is CATGGYDTQYF.

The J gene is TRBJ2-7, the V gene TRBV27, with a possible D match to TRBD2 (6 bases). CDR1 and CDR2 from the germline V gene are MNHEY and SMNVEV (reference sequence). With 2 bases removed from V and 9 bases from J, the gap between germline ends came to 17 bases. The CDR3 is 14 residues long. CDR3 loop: CASSLGGFSPTQYF. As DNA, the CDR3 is TGTGCCAGCAGTTTAGGGGGGTTTTCCCCTACGCAGTACTTC.

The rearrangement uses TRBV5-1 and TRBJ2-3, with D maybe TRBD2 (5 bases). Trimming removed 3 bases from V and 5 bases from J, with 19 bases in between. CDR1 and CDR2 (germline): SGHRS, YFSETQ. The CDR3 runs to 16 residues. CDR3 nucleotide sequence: TGCGCCAGCAGCTCTAGCTCCAGGCAGTTAGAAGATACGCAGTATTTT. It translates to CASSSSSRQLEDTQYF.

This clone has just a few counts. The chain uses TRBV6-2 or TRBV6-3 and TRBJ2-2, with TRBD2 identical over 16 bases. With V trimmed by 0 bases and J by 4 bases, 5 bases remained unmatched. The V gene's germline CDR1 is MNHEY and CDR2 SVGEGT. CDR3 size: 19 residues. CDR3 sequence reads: CASSYSGTSGGAVTGELFF. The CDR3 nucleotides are TGTGCCAGCAGTTACTCAGGGACTAGCGGGGGGGCCGTCACCGGGGAGCTGTTTTTT.

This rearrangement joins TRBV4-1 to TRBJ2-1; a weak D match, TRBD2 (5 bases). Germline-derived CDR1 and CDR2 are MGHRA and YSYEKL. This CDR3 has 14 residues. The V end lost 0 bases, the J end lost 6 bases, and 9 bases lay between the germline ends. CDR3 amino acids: CASSQDWLANEQFF. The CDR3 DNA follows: TGCGCCAGCAGCCAAGATTGGCTAGCCAATGAGCAGTTCTTC.

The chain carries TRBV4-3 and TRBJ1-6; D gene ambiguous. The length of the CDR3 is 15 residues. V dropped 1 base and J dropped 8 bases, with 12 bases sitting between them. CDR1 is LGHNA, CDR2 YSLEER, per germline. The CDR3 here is CASSQGGGIHSPLHF. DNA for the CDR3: TGCGCCAGCAGCCAAGGCGGCGGCATCCATTCACCCCTCCACTTT.

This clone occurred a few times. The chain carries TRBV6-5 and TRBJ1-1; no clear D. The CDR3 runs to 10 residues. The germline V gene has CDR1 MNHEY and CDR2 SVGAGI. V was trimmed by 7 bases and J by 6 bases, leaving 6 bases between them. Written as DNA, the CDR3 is TGTGCCAGCACGCGATCTGAAGCTTTCTTT. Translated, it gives CASTRSEAFF.

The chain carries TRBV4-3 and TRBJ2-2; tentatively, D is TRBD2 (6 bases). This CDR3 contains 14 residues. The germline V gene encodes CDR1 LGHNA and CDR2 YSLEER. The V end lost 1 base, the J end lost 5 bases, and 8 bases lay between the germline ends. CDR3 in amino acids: CASSQVGGTGELFF. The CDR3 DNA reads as TGCGCCAGCAGCCAAGTCGGGGGAACCGGGGAGCTGTTTTTT.

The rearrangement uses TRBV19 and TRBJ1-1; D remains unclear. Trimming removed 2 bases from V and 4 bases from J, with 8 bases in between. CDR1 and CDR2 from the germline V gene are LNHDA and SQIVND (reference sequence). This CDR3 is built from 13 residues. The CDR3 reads CASSIWRSTEAFF. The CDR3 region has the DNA TGTGCCAGTAGTATATGGAGGAGCACTGAAGCTTTCTTT.

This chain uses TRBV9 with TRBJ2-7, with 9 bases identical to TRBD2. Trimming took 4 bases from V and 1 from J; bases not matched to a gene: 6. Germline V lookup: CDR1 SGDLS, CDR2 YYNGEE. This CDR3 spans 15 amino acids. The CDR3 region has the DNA TGTGCCAGCAGCCCAAATAGCGGGAGTTCCTACGAGCAGTACTTC. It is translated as CASSPNSGSSYEQYF.

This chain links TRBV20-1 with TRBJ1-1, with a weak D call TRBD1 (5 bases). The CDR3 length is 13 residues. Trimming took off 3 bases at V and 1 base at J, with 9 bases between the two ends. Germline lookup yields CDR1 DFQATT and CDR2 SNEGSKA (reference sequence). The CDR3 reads CSASRRANTEAFF. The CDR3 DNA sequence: TGCAGTGCTAGTCGCAGGGCGAACACTGAAGCTTTCTTT.

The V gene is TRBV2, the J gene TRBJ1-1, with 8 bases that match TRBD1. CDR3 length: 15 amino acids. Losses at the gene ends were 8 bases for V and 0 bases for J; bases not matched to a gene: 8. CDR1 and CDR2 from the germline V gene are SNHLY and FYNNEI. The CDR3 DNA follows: TGTGCCAGCGGCACGGACAGGGTCTTGAACACTGAAGCTTTCTTT. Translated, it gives CASGTDRVLNTEAFF.

CDR3 coding DNA: TGCGCCAGCAGCCAAGACCCGACACTAGACACTGAAGCTTTCTTT. Residues: CASSQDPTLDTEAFF. The chain recombines TRBV4-1 with TRBJ1-1; D is unresolved. Looked up from germline, CDR1 is MGHRA and CDR2 is YSYEKL. Trimming removed 0 bases from V and 3 bases from J, with 11 bases in between. The CDR3 has 15 amino acids.

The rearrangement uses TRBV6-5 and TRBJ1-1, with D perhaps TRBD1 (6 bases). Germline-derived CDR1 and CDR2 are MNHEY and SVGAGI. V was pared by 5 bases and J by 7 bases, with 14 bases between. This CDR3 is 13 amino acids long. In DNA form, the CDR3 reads TGTGCCAGCAGTCGACTCAGGGGTGATGAAGCTTTCTTT. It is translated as CASSRLRGDEAFF.

The chain's CDR3 is CASSLEFSAGGTYEQYF. DNA for the CDR3: TGTGCCAGCAGCTTAGAGTTTTCGGCGGGGGGTACCTACGAGCAGTACTTC. The chain couples TRBV11-3 to TRBJ2-7; TRBD2 agrees at 8 bases. Germline V gene lookup returns CDR1 SGHNT and CDR2 YENEEA. CDR3 length: 17 amino acids. The ends lost 0 bases at V and 2 bases at J; junction bases unmatched: 9.

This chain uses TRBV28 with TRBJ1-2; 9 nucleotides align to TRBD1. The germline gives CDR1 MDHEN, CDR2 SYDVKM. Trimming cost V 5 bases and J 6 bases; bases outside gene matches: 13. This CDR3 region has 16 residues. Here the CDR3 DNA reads TGTGCCAGCAGTCGACCCTCCTTGACAGGGGGGGATGGCTACACCTTC. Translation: CASSRPSLTGGDGYTF.